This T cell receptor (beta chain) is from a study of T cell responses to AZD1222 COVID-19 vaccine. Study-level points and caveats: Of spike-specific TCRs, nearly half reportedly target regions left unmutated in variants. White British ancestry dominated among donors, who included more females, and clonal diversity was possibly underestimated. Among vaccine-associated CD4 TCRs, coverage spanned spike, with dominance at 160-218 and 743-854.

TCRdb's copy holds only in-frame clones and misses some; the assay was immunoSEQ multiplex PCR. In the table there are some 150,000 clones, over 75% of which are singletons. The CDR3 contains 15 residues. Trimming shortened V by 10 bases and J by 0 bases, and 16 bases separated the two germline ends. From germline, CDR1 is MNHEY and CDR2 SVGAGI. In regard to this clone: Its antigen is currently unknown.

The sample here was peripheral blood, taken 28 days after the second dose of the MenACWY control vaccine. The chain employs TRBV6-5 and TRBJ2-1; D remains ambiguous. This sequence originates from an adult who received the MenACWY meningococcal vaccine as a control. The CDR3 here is CATLQTPSSYNEQFF. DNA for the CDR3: TGTGCCACCCTACAGACTCCGAGCTCCTACAATGAGCAGTTCTTC.